What follows describes a single T cell receptor (beta chain). Its antigen remains unknown. This sample was included in a study of T-cell reconstitution after alpha-beta-depleted transplantation in children. Study outcomes and limitations: Reportedly, roughly two months post-transplant, alpha-beta T cells arose from several hundred expanded graft clones. Newly produced T cells mostly accounted for T-cell counts and diversity one year post-transplant. Surviving thymic progenitors and recipient T cells were the source of high TCRbeta diversity at day 60 in some patients.

Unique molecular identifiers were used to barcode this TCRbeta library. TCRdb redid the calling of the PCR reads with MiXCR, one entry per CDR3 protein. Here the sample spans approximately 150,000 distinct CDR3 sequences, 8% to 10% being singletons. This CDR3 has 13 residues. V was pared by 0 bases and J by 5 bases, with 7 bases between. Germline V gene sequence: CDR1 SGHRS, CDR2 YFSETQ. The material sequenced was PBMCs, mostly from graft donor cells, taken 180 days after TCRalphabeta/CD19-depleted stem cell transplant. The TCR originated in a female patient aged 2-15 years who had a stem cell transplant for congenital amegakaryocytic thrombocytopenia, so the T cells may come from the graft donor. This chain links TRBV5-1 with TRBJ2-3; D gene ambiguous. CDR3 nucleotides: TGCGCCAGCAGCTTGGCGGGTGAAGATACGCAGTATTTT. Translated: CASSLAGEDTQYF.